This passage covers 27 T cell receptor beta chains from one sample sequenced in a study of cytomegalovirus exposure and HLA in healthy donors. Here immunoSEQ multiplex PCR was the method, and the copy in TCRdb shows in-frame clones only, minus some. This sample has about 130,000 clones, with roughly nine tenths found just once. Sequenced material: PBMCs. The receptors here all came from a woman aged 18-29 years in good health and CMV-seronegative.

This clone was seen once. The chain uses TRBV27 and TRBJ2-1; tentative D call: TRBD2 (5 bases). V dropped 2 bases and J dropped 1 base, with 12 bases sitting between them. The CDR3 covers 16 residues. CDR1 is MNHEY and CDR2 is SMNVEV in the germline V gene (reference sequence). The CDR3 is CASSLGPRGSYNEQFF. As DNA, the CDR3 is TGTGCCAGCAGTTTAGGTCCCCGGGGTTCCTACAATGAGCAGTTCTTC.

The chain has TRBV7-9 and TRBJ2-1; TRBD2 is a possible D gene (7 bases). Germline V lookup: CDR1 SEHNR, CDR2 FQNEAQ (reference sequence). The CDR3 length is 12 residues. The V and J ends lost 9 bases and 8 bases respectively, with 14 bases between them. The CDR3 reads CASEGEGDEQFF. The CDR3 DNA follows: TGTGCCAGTGAGGGGGAGGGGGATGAGCAGTTCTTC.

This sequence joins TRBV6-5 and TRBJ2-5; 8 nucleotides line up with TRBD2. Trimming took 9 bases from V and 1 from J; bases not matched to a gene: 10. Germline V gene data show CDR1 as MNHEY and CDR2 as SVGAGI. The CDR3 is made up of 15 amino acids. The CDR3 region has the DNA TGTGCCAGTTCGAGGACGGGGGGGACCCAAGAGACCCAGTACTTC. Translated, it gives CASSRTGGTQETQYF.

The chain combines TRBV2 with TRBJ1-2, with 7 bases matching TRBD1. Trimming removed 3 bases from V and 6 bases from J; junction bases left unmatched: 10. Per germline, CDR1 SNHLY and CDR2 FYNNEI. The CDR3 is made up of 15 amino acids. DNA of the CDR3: TGTGCCAGCAGTGATCGGACAGGCGCGACTCATGGCTACACCTTC. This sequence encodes CASSDRTGATHGYTF.

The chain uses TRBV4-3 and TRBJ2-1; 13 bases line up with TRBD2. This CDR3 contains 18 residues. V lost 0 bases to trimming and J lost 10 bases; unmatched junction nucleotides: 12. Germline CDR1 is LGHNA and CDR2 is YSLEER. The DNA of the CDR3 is TGCGCCAGCAGCCAAGAACCCCCACTAGCGGGAGGGCCAGCCGAGCAGTTCTTC. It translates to CASSQEPPLAGGPAEQFF.

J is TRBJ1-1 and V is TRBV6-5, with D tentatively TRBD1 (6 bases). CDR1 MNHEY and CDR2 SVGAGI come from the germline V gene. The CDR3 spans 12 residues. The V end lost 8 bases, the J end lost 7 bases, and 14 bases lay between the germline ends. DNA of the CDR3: TGTGCCAGCTGTGACAGGCGCTATGAAGCTTTCTTT. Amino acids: CASCDRRYEAFF.

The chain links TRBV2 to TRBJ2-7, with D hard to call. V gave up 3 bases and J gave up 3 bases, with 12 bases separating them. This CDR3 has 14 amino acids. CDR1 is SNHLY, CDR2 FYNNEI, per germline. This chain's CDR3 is CASSENTKIYEQYF. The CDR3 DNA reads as TGTGCCAGCAGTGAGAACACAAAAATCTACGAGCAGTACTTC.

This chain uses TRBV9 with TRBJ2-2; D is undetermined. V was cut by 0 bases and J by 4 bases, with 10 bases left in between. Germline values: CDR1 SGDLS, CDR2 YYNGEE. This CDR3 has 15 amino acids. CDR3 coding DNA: TGTGCCAGCAGCGTAGGCGGTCGGTCCACCGGGGAGCTGTTTTTT. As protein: CASSVGGRSTGELFF.

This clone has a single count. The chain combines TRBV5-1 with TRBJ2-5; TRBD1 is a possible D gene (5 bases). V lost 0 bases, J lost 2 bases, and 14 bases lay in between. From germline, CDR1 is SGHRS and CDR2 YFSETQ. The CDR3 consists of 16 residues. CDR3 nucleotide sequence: TGCGCCAGCAGCTTGGCGTCAGGGTCTACGCAAGAGACCCAGTACTTC. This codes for CASSLASGSTQETQYF.

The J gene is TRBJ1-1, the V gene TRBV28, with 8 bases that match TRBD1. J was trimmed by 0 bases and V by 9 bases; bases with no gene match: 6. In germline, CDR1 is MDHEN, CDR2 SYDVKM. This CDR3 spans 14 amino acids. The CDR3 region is CARTDRVMNTEAFF. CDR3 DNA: TGTGCCAGAACGGACAGGGTCATGAACACTGAAGCTTTCTTT.

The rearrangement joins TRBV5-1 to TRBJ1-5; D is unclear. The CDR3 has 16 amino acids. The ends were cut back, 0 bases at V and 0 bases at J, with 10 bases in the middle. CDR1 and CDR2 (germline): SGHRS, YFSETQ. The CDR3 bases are TGCGCCAGCAGCTTGGCCCCGGGGAGTAGCAATCAGCCCCAGCATTTT. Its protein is CASSLAPGSSNQPQHF.

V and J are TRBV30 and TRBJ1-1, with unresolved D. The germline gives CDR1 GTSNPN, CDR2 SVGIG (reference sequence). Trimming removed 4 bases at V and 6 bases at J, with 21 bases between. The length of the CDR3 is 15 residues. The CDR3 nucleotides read TGTGCCTGGACCCCCCCAACCATGGGGAGCGCTGAAGCTTTCTTT. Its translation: CAWTPPTMGSAEAFF.

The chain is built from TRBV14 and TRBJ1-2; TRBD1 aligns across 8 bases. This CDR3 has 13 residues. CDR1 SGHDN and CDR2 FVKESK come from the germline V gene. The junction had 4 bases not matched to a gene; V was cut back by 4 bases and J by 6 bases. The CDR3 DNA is TGTGCCAGCAGCCTTGGACAGGGACATGGCTACACCTTC. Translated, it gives CASSLGQGHGYTF. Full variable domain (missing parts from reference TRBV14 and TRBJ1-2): EAGVTQFPSHSVIEKGQTVTLRCDPISGHDNLYWYRRVMGKEIKFLLHFVKESKQDESGMPNNRFLAERTGGTYSTLKVQPAELEDSGVYFCASSLGQGHGYTFGSGTRLTVV.

CDR3 DNA: TGTGCCAGCAGTGGAACTAGCGCCCCGGGCGAGCAGTACTTC. This gives the protein CASSGTSAPGEQYF. This chain uses TRBV27 with TRBJ2-7, with 7 bases identical to TRBD2. Germline V gene data show CDR1 as MNHEY and CDR2 as SMNVEV (reference sequence). This CDR3 spans 14 amino acids. Trimming at V came to 5 bases and at J to 6 bases, leaving 10 bases not matched to a gene.

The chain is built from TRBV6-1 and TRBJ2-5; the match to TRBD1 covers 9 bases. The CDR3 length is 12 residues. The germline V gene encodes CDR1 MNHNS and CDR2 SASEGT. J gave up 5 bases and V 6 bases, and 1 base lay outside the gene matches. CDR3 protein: CASRGTGETQYF. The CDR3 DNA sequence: TGTGCCAGCAGGGGGACAGGGGAGACCCAGTACTTC.

CDR3 sequence: CASSSAGGGYTGELFF. The CDR3 DNA reads TGTGCCAGCAGCTCAGCAGGGGGCGGTTATACCGGGGAGCTGTTTTTT. The rearrangement joins TRBV9 to TRBJ2-2, with 8 bases matching TRBD1. The length of the CDR3 is 16 residues. V was clipped by 4 bases and J by 5 bases; unmatched bases: 10. CDR1 SGDLS and CDR2 YYNGEE come from the germline V gene.

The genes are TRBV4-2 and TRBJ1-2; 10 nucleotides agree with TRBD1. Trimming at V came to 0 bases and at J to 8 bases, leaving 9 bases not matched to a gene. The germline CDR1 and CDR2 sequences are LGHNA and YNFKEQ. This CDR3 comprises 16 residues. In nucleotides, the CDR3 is TGTGCCAGCAGCCAAGATCTGGGGGACAGGGGAGGAGGCTACACCTTC. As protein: CASSQDLGDRGGGYTF.

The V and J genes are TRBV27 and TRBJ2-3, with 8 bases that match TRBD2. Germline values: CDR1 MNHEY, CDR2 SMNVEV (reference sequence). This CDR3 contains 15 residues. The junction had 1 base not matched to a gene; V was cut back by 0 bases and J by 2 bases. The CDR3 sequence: CASSLSSGNTDTQYF. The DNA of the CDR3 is TGTGCCAGCAGTTTATCTAGCGGGAACACAGATACGCAGTATTTT.

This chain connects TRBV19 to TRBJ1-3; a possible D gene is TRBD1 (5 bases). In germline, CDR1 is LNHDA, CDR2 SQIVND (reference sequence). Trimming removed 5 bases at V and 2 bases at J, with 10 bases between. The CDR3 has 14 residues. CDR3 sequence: CASSEGATGNTIYF. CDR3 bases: TGTGCCAGTAGTGAAGGGGCTACTGGAAACACCATATATTTT.

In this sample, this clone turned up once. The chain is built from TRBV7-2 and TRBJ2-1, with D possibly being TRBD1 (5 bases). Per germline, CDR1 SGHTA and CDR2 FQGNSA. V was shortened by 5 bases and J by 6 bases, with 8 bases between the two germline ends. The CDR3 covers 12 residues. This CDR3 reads CASSPTGNEQFF. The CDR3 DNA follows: TGTGCCAGCAGCCCAACAGGCAATGAGCAGTTCTTC. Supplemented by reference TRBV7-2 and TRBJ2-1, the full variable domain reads GAGVSQSPSNKVTEKGKDVELRCDPISGHTALYWYRQSLGQGLEFLIYFQGNSAPDKSGLPSDRFSAERTGGSVSTLTIQRTQQEDSAVYLCASSPTGNEQFFGPGTRLTVL.

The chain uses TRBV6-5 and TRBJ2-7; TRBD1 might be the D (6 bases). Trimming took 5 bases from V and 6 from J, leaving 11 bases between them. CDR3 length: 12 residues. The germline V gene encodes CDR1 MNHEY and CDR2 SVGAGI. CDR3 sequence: CASSTQGGEQYF. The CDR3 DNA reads TGTGCCAGCAGTACACAGGGTGGCGAGCAGTACTTC.

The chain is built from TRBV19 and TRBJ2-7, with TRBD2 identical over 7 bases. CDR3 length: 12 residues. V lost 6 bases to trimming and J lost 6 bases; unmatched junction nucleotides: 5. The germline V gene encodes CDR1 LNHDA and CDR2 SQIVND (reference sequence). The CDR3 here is CASSLPGGEQYF. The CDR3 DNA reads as TGTGCCAGTAGCTTACCGGGGGGCGAGCAGTACTTC.

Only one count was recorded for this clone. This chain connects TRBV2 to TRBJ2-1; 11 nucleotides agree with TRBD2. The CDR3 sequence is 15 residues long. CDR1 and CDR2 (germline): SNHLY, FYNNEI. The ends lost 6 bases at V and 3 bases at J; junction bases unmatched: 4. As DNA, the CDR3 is TGTGCCAGCAGGAAGACTAGCGGGGACTACAATGAGCAGTTCTTC. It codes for CASRKTSGDYNEQFF.

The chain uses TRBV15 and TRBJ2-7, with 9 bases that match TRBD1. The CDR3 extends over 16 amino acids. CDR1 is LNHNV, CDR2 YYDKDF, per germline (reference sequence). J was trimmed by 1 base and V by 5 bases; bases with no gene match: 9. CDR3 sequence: CATSPPPGQGSYEQYF. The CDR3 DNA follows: TGTGCCACCAGCCCTCCTCCCGGACAGGGGTCCTACGAGCAGTACTTC.

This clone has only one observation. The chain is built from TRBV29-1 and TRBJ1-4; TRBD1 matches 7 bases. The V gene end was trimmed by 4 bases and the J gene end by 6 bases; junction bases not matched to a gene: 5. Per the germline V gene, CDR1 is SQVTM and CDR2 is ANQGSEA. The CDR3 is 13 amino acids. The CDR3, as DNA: TGCAGCGTTGTAACCAGGGGGGATGAAAAACTGTTTTTT. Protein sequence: CSVVTRGDEKLFF.

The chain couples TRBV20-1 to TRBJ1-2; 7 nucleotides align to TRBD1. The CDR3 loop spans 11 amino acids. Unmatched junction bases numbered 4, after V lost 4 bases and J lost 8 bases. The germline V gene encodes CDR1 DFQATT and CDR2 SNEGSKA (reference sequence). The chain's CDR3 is CSAITGDGYTF. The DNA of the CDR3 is TGCAGTGCTATCACAGGGGACGGCTACACCTTC.

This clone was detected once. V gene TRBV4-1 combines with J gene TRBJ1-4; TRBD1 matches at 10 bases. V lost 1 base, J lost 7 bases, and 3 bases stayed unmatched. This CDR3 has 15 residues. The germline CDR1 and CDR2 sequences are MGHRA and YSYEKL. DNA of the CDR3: TGCGCCAGCAGCCAAGGACGGGACAGGGGTGAAAAACTGTTTTTT. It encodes CASSQGRDRGEKLFF.